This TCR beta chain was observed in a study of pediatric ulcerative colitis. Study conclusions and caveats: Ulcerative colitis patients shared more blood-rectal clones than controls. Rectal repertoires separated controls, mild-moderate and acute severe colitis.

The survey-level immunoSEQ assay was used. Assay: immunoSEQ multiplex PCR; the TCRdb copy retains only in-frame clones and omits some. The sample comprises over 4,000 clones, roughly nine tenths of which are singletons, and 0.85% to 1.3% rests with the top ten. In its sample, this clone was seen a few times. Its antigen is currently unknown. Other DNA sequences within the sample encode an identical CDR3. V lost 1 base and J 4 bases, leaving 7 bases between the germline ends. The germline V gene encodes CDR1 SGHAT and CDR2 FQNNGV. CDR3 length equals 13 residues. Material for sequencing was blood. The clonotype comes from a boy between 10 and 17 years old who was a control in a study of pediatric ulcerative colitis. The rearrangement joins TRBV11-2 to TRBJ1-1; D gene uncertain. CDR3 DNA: TGTGCCAGCAGCTTAGCGTGGGGCACTGAAGCTTTCTTT. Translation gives CASSLAWGTEAFF.